This T cell receptor beta chain originates from a study of Ad26.COV2.S vaccination and SARS-CoV-2 variants. The wider study: Participants got Ad26.COV2.S intramuscularly, once or twice 56 days apart. Notes on the study in general: Overall T cell responses may have been underestimated by the analyses of TCR breadth and depth. Vaccinees displayed broader spike-specific TCR repertoires than placebo recipients.

Treatment indicated: 15 to 20 received Ad26.COV2.S at low or high dose, single or two shots; about five received placebo; per-sample allocation not given. Vaccine and placebo recipients were sampled on day 63 after the first injection. Whoever gave the sample was an adult aged 18-55 years in Boston. In its sample, this clone was seen once. The antigen remains undetermined. Data came from immunoSEQ multiplex PCR; TCRdb stores just in-frame clones and leaves some out. The table has around 450,000 clones, roughly 87% seen once. The receptor was isolated from a person between 18 and 65 years old who received the Ad26.COV2.S COVID-19 vaccine or a placebo. The sequenced sample was peripheral blood, obtained in a trial of Ad26.COV2.S vaccine versus placebo.

The CDR3, as DNA: TGTGCCTGGAGTGCAGGGGGCCCTTACGAGCAGTACTTC. Protein: CAWSAGGPYEQYF. The chain recombines TRBV30 with TRBJ2-7, with 8 positions matching TRBD1. The ends lost 1 base at V and 4 bases at J; junction bases unmatched: 3. Germline CDR1 and CDR2: GTSNPN and SVGIG (reference sequence). This CDR3 comprises 13 residues. Together with reference TRBV30 and TRBJ2-7, the CDR3 gives the full variable domain: SQTIHQWPATLVQPVGSPLSLECTVEGTSNPNLYWYRQAAGRGLQLLFYSVGIGQISSEVPQNLSASRPQDRQFILSSKKLLLSDSGFYLCAWSAGGPYEQYFGPGTRLTVT.